The source of this T cell receptor (beta chain) is a study of shared clonotypes between healthy human individuals. In the original processing: There were no quality scores in the junction-only immunoSEQ sequences, so filtering differed. Clones were sequenced by immunoSEQ multiplex PCR, and TCRdb holds only the in-frame ones, with some missing. D and trimming come from the DNA, and the V and J calls and clone size come from that table. The data show fewer than 600,000 clones, with about four fifths seen just once and 13% held by the top ten. The CDR3 spans 17 residues. V lost 5 bases and J 5 bases, leaving 19 bases between the germline ends. Looked up from germline, CDR1 is LGHNA and CDR2 is YSLEER. Genomic DNA from unsorted samples was obtained from around 99 million PBMCs (per sample).

The sequence was collected from a woman aged 40 to 49 in good health. Some clones in this sample may be carry-over from other donors' samples. Sequenced material: PBMCs. The V gene is TRBV4-3, the J gene TRBJ2-6, with D unclear. The CDR3 DNA sequence: TGCGCCAGCAGCACGACGACGTCACAAAGTCGGGCCAACGTCCTGACTTTC. Encoded protein: CASSTTTSQSRANVLTF.